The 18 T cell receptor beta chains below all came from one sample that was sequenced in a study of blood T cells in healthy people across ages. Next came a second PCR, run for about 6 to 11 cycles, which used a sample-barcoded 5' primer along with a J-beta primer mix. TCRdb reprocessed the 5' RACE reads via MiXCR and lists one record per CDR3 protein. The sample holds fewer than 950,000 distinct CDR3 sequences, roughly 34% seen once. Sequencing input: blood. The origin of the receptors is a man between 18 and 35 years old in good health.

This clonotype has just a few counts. The CDR3 sequence is CASMDPGGQFTDTQYF. CDR3 DNA: TGCGCCAGCATGGATCCCGGGGGCCAATTCACAGATACGCAGTATTTT. The V and J genes are TRBV5-1 and TRBJ2-3; D tentatively fits TRBD1 or TRBD2 (6 bases each). CDR3 size: 16 residues. Germline CDR1 is SGHRS and CDR2 is YFSETQ. V lost 6 bases, J lost 2 bases, and 19 bases lay in between.

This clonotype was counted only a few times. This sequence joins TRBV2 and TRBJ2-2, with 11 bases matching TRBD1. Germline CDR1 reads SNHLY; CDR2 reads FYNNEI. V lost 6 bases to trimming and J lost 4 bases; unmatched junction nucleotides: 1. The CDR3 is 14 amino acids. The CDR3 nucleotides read TGTGCCAGCAGGGGGACAGGGGGCACCGGGGAGCTGTTTTTT. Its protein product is CASRGTGGTGELFF.

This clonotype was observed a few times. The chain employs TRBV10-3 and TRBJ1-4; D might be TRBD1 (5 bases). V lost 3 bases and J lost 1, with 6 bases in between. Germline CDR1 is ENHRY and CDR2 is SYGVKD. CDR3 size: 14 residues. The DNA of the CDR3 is TGTGCCATCAGTGATGGGGGAACTAATGAAAAACTGTTTTTT. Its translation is CAISDGGTNEKLFF.

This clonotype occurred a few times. CDR3 sequence: CSAKSANQANEKLFF. The CDR3 region has the DNA TGCAGTGCTAAGTCGGCTAACCAGGCTAATGAAAAACTGTTTTTT. The chain carries TRBV20-1 and TRBJ1-4, with D hard to call. V was clipped by 4 bases and J by 3 bases, with 15 bases between them. There are 15 residues in the CDR3. Germline lookup yields CDR1 DFQATT and CDR2 SNEGSKA (reference sequence).

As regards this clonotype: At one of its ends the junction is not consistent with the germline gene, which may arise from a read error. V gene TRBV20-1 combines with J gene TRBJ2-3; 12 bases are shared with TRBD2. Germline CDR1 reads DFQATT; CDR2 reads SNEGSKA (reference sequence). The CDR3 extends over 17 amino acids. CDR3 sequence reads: CSARGLAGVPSTDTRYF. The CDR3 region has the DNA TGCAGTGCTAGAGGACTAGCGGGGGTACCTAGCACAGATACGCGGTATTTT.

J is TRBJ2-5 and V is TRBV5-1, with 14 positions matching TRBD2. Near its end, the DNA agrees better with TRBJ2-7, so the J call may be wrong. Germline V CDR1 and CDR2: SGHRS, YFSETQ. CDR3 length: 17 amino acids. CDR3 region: CASSPGLAGGPSYEQYF. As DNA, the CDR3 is TGCGCCAGCAGCCCTGGACTAGCGGGGGGCCCCTCCTACGAGCAGTACTTC.

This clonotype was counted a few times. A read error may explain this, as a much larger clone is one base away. The CDR3 region has the DNA TGTGCCAGCAGTGCGACAGGGGTGGAGACCCAGTACTTC. This gives the protein CASSATGVETQYF. This sequence joins TRBV12-3 or TRBV12-4 and TRBJ2-5, with 8 bases fitting TRBD1. The CDR3 sequence is 13 residues long. J was trimmed by 5 bases and V by 5 bases; bases with no gene match: 4.

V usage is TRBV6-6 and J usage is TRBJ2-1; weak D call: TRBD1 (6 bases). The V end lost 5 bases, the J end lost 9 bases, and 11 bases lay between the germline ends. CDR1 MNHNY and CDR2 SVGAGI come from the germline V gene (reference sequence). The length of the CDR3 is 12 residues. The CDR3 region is CASSVTGLEQFF. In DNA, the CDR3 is TGTGCCAGCAGTGTGACAGGCCTTGAGCAGTTCTTC.

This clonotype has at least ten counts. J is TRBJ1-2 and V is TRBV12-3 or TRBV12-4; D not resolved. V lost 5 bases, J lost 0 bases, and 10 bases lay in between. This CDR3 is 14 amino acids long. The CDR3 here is CASSQPGTNYGYTF. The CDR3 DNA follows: TGTGCCAGCAGTCAACCGGGAACTAACTATGGCTACACCTTC.

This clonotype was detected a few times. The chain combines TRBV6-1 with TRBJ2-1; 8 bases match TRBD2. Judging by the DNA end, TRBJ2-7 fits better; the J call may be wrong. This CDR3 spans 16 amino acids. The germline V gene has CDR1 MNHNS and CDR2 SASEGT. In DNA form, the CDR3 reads TGTGCCAGCAGGACTATGGGGGGACTAGGCTACAATGAGCAGTACTTC. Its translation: CASRTMGGLGYNEQYF.

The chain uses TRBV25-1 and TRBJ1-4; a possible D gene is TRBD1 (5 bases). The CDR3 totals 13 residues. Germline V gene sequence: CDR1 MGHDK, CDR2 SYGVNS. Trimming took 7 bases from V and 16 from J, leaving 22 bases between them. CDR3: CASKRTEGRKTFF. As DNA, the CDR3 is TGTGCCAGCAAAAGGACGGAGGGGCGAAAAACGTTTTTT.

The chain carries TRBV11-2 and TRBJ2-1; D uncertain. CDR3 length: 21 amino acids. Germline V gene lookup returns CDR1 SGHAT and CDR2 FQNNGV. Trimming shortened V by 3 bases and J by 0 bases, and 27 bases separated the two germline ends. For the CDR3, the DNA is TGTGCCAGCAGCTTCGTCCATGCAAGTCTGCACGGGTTTAACTCCTACAATGAGCAGTTCTTC. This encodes CASSFVHASLHGFNSYNEQFF.

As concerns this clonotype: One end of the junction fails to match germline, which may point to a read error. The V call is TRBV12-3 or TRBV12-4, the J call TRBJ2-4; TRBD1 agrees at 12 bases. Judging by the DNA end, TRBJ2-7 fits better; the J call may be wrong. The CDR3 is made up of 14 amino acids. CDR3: CTSSSGTGGCEQYF. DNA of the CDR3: TGTACCAGCAGCTCCGGGACAGGGGGCTGCGAGCAGTACTTC.

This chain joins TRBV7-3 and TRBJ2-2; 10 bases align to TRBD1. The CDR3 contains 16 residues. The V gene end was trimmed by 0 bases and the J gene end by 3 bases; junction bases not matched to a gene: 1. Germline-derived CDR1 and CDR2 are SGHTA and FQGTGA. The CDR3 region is CASSLTGTGDTGELFF. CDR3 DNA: TGTGCCAGCAGCTTAACGGGGACAGGGGACACCGGGGAGCTGTTTTTT.

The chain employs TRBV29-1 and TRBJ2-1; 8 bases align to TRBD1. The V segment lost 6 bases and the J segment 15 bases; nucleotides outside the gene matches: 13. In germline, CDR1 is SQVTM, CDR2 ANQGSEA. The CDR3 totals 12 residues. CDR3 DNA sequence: TGCAGCGTCGACCCCCAGGGGGCGATGCCGTTCTTC. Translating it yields CSVDPQGAMPFF.

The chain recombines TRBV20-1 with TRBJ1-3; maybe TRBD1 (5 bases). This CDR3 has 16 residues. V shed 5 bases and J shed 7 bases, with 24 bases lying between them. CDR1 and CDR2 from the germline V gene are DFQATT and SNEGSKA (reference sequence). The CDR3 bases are TGCAGTGCTTCACTCACGGGACTGCCGAGGCGGAACACCATATATTTT. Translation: CSASLTGLPRRNTIYF.

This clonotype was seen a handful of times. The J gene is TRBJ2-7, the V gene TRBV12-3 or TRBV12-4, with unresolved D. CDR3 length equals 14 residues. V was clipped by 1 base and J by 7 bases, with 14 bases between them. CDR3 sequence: CASSLDLADNEQYF. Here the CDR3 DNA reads TGTGCCAGCAGTTTAGACCTCGCCGACAATGAGCAGTACTTC.

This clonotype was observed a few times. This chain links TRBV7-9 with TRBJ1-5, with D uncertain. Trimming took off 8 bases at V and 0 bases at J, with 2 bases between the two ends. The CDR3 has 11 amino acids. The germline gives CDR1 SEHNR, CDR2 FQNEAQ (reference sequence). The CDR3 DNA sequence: TGTGCCAGCCCTAGCAATCAGCCCCAGCATTTT. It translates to CASPSNQPQHF.